The 11 T cell receptor beta chains given below trace back to one sample, sequenced in a study of T-cell memory formation after mild COVID-19. TCRdb called the 5' RACE reads again in MiXCR, with one record for every CDR3 protein. The sample lists about 470,000 distinct CDR3 sequences; 20% to 25% were seen once. Sequencing was performed on PBMCs or a T cell subset sorted from them (not recorded which). The receptors stem from an adult woman who had mild COVID-19 (a few samples of this study predate the infection). Cell type and time point are not known.

The CDR3 DNA is TGTGCCAGCACCCTCCGCGGGATCGGCTACACAGATACGCAGTATTTT. It translates to CASTLRGIGYTDTQYF. The chain carries TRBV5-6 and TRBJ2-3; the D gene is possibly TRBD2 (6 bases). CDR1 and CDR2 from the germline V gene are SGHDT and YYEEEE. CDR3 size: 16 residues. V was pared by 6 bases and J by 2 bases, with 19 bases between.

This clonotype was seen more than once but under ten times. The chain combines TRBV18 with TRBJ2-3; D ambiguous. CDR1 and CDR2 (germline): KGHSH, LQKENI. The CDR3 is 15 amino acids. V was clipped by 0 bases and J by 0 bases, with 7 bases between them. CDR3: CASSPPGRSTDTQYF. The CDR3 DNA follows: TGTGCCAGCTCACCACCAGGACGTAGCACAGATACGCAGTATTTT.

This clonotype turned up a few times. The gene calls are TRBV7-9 and TRBJ2-1, with 7 nucleotides matching TRBD1. The CDR3 sequence is 15 residues long. The junction had 5 bases not matched to a gene; V was cut back by 4 bases and J by 2 bases. Per the germline V gene, CDR1 is SEHNR and CDR2 is FQNEAQ (reference sequence). The CDR3 nucleotides are TGTGCCAGCAGCTGGAGACAGGGACCCTACAATGAGCAGTTCTTC. The encoded protein is CASSWRQGPYNEQFF.

The chain is built from TRBV6-6 and TRBJ2-3; no definite D call. Per the germline V gene, CDR1 is MNHNY and CDR2 is SVGAGI (reference sequence). The CDR3 consists of 13 residues. V gave up 4 bases and J gave up 5 bases, with 10 bases separating them. CDR3 in amino acids: CASSSSGVDTQYF. CDR3 DNA: TGTGCCAGCAGTTCGTCTGGGGTAGATACGCAGTATTTT.

This clonotype was seen more than once but under ten times. The chain recombines TRBV9 with TRBJ2-3; the match to TRBD2 covers 7 bases. With 0 bases clipped from V and 2 bases from J, the junction kept 3 bases outside the gene matches. The germline CDR1 and CDR2 sequences are SGDLS and YYNGEE. This CDR3 comprises 15 residues. The CDR3 nucleotides read TGTGCCAGCAGCGTAGCGGGGGGTCTCACAGATACGCAGTATTTT. Its translation: CASSVAGGLTDTQYF.

This clonotype has ten or more counts. The rearrangement uses TRBV4-1 and TRBJ2-1; D call uncertain. The CDR3 loop spans 17 amino acids. Germline V CDR1 and CDR2: MGHRA, YSYEKL. V was shortened by 1 base and J by 0 bases, with 13 bases between the two germline ends. Here the CDR3 reads CASSQGAWRSSYNEQFF. The CDR3 nucleotides are TGCGCCAGCAGCCAAGGGGCATGGCGGAGCTCCTACAATGAGCAGTTCTTC.

The chain links TRBV25-1 to TRBJ2-2, with D unclear. Germline CDR1 is MGHDK and CDR2 is SYGVNS. CDR3 length: 15 amino acids. The V and J ends lost 3 bases and 3 bases respectively, with 11 bases between them. The CDR3 DNA is TGTGCCAGCAGTGAGGCCACCCTGTACACCGGGGAGCTGTTTTTT. The encoded protein is CASSEATLYTGELFF.

This clonotype was seen only a few times. The rearrangement uses TRBV6-2 or TRBV6-3 and TRBJ2-3; D not certain. Trimming took 8 bases from V and 0 from J, leaving 9 bases between them. The CDR3 contains 13 residues. CDR1 is MNHEY, CDR2 SVGEGT, per germline. CDR3: CASHHSSTDTQYF. The DNA for the CDR3 is TGTGCCAGCCACCATTCTAGCACAGATACGCAGTATTTT.

The CDR3 DNA reads as TGTGCCAGCAGTTCCTCTTCAGGGGGGAATCAGCCCCAGCATTTT. As protein: CASSSSSGGNQPQHF. The chain joins TRBV12-3 or TRBV12-4 to TRBJ1-5, with 7 bases that match TRBD1. Trimming cost V 4 bases and J 4 bases; bases outside gene matches: 7. The CDR3 is 15 amino acids.

This clonotype was counted at least ten times. V and J are TRBV9 and TRBJ2-5; TRBD2 is a possible D gene (6 bases). This CDR3 contains 14 residues. Germline lookup yields CDR1 SGDLS and CDR2 YYNGEE. The germline V and J ends were trimmed by 0 bases and 3 bases, with 9 bases remaining between them. For the CDR3, the DNA is TGTGCCAGCAGCGTAGCGGGGGTTGAAGAGACCCAGTACTTC. It translates to CASSVAGVEETQYF.

The chain couples TRBV7-2 to TRBJ1-6, with D maybe TRBD1 (5 bases). Germline-derived CDR1 and CDR2 are SGHTA and FQGNSA. Trimming pared 2 bases from V and 9 bases from J, leaving 14 bases between. The length of the CDR3 is 15 residues. The CDR3: CASSLRMGEVSPLHF. CDR3 bases: TGTGCCAGCAGCTTAAGGATGGGGGAGGTTTCACCCCTCCACTTT.